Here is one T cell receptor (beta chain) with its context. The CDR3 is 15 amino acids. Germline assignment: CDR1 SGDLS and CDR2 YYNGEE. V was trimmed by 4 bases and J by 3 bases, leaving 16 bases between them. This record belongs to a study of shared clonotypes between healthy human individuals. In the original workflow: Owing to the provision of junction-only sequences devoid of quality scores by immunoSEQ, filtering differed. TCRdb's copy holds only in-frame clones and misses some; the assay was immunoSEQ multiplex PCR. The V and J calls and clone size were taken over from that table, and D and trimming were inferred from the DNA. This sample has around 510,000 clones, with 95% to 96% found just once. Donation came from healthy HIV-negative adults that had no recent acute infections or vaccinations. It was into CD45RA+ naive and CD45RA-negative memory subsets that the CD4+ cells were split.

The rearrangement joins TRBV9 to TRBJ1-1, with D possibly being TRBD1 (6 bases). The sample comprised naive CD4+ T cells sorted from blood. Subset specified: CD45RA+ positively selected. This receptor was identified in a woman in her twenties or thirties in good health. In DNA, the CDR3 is TGTGCCAGCAGCCCGTTAGGACAGCCAGACACTGAAGCTTTCTTT. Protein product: CASSPLGQPDTEAFF.